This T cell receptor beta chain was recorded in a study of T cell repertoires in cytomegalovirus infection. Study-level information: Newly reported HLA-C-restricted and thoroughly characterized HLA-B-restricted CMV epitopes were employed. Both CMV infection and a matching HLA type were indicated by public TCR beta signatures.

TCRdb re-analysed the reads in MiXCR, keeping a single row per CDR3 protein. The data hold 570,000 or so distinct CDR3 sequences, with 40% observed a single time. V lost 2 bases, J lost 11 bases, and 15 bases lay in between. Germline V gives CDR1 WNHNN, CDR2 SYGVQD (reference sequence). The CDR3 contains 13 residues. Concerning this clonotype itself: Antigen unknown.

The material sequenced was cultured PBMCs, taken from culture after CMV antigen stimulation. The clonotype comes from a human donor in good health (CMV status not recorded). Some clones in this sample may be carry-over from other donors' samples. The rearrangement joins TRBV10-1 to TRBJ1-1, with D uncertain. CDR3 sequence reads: CASSEGGREKAFF. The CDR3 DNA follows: TGCGCCAGCAGTGAGGGCGGCCGGGAAAAGGCTTTCTTT.